A selection of T cell receptor beta chains follows, all from one sample in a study of blood T cells in healthy people across ages. Via MiXCR, TCRdb re-called the 5' RACE reads, giving one row per CDR3 protein. In the table there are 450,000 to 700,000 distinct CDR3 sequences, 27% of which are singletons. The sequencing input was blood. These receptors came from a woman aged 70-85 years in good health. The CDR3 runs from the conserved cysteine through the conserved F or W. D genes are given only for firm matches. Only part of the rows carry a size: once, few, many, or a class if the clone is expanded.

TRBJ2-7 | TRBV7-9 | . | few | CASSPGRGGGRKQYF | TGTGCCAGCAGCCCCGGGAGAGGGGGCGGGCGGAAGCAGTACTTC
TRBJ2-1 | TRBV20-1 | . | . | CSARDPAGFYNEQFF | TGCAGTGCTAGAGATCCCGCAGGGTTCTACAATGAGCAGTTCTTC
TRBJ1-2 | TRBV4-3 | . | few | CASSQVPDEFNYGYTF | TGCGCCAGCAGCCAAGTACCAGACGAGTTCAACTATGGCTACACCTTC
TRBJ1-1 | TRBV6-2/TRBV6-3 | . | few | CASSYSRGSEAFF | TGTGCCAGCAGTTACTCAAGGGGCTCTGAAGCTTTCTTT
TRBJ2-7 | TRBV12-3/TRBV12-4 | . | . | CASSSRINSYEQYF | TGTGCCAGCAGTTCGCGGATTAATTCCTACGAGCAGTACTTC
TRBJ1-5 | TRBV6-2/TRBV6-3 | TRBD1 | . | CASIAVGTGGRQPQHF | TGTGCCAGCATTGCAGTCGGGACAGGGGGCAGGCAGCCCCAGCATTTT
TRBJ2-1 | TRBV10-3 | TRBD2 | few | CAISQTGGGNEQFF | TGTGCCATCAGCCAGACGGGGGGAGGCAATGAGCAGTTCTTC
TRBJ1-4 | TRBV29-1 | . | . | CSVLVRGSEKLFF | TGCAGCGTTTTGGTACGGGGGAGTGAAAAACTGTTTTTT
TRBJ2-5 | TRBV5-6 | . | once | CASSLGGYETQYF | TGTGCCAGCAGCTTGGGAGGGTACGAGACCCAGTACTTC
TRBJ2-2 | TRBV7-8 | . | few | CASSLYRITNTGELFF | TGTGCCAGCAGCTTATACAGGATTACGAACACCGGGGAGCTGTTTTTT
TRBJ1-1 | TRBV29-1 | . | . | CSVDMGSGTEAFF | TGCAGCGTAGATATGGGTTCGGGGACTGAGGCTTTCTTT
TRBJ1-5 | TRBV12-3/TRBV12-4 | . | many | CASSYDSQAPQHF | TGTGCCAGCAGTTACGACAGTCAAGCGCCCCAGCATTTT
TRBJ1-2 | TRBV4-1 | . | . | CASSQDWGLYYGYTF | TGCGCCAGCAGCCAAGATTGGGGGCTTTACTATGGCTACACCTTC
TRBJ2-3 | TRBV4-3 | TRBD2 | . | CASSQELAGGRDTQYF | TGCGCCAGCAGCCAAGAGCTAGCGGGGGGGCGAGATACGCAGTATTTT
TRBJ2-7 | TRBV2 | TRBD2 | few | CASSAVSGGENEQYF | TGTGCCAGCAGTGCCGTAAGCGGGGGGGAAAACGAGCAGTACTTC
TRBJ1-5 | TRBV5-6 | . | . | CASSFDRPSNSNQPQHF | TGTGCCAGCAGCTTTGACAGGCCTTCTAATAGCAATCAGCCCCAGCATTTT
TRBJ2-1 | TRBV5-8 | . | . | CASSLWTNNEQFF | TGTGCCAGCAGCTTGTGGACGAACAATGAGCAGTTCTTC
TRBJ1-2 | TRBV15 | TRBD1 | . | CATSRRGTGAVPANYGYTF | TGTGCCACCAGCAGAAGGGGGACAGGGGCAGTTCCAGCTAACTATGGCTACACCTTC
TRBJ2-7 | TRBV7-2 | TRBD1 | few | CASSSDRGLLYEQYF | TGTGCCAGCAGCTCGGACAGGGGGCTGTTGTACGAGCAGTACTTC
TRBJ2-5 | TRBV24-1 | . | . | CATSDLKGSQYF | TGTGCCACCAGTGATTTGAAGGGATCCCAGTACTTC
TRBJ2-7 | TRBV4-3 | . | few | CASSQDQGVSYEQYF | TGCGCCAGCAGCCAAGATCAAGGAGTCTCCTACGAGCAGTACTTC
TRBJ2-1 | TRBV7-2 | . | . | CASSSIGGRNEQLF | TGTGCCAGCAGCTCCATCGGGGGCCGTAATGAGCAGCTCTTC
TRBJ1-4 | TRBV7-8 | . | . | CASSDLGEANEKLFF | TGTGCCAGCAGCGATTTGGGGGAAGCTAATGAAAAACTGTTTTTT
TRBJ1-1 | TRBV6-1 | . | . | CASSEPGGSGTEAFF | TGTGCCAGCAGTGAACCTGGGGGGTCGGGCACTGAAGCTTTCTTT
TRBJ2-7 | TRBV24-1 | TRBD1 | . | CATSDSRDSSSYEQYF | TGTGCCACCAGTGATTCGAGGGACAGCAGCTCCTACGAGCAGTACTTC